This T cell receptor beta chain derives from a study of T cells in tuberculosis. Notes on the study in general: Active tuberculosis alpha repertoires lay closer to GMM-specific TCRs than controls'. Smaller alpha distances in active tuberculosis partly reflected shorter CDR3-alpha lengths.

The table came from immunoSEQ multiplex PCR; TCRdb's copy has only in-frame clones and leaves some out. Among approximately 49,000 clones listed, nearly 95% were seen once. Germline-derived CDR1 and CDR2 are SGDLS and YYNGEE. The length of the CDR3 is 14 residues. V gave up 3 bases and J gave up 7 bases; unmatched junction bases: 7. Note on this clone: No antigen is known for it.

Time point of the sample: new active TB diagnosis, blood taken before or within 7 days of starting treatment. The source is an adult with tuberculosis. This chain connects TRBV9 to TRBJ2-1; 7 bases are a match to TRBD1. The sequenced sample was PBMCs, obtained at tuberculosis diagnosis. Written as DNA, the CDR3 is TGTGCCAGCAGCGGAGACAGGGCCTCGAATGAGCAGTTCTTC. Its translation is CASSGDRASNEQFF.